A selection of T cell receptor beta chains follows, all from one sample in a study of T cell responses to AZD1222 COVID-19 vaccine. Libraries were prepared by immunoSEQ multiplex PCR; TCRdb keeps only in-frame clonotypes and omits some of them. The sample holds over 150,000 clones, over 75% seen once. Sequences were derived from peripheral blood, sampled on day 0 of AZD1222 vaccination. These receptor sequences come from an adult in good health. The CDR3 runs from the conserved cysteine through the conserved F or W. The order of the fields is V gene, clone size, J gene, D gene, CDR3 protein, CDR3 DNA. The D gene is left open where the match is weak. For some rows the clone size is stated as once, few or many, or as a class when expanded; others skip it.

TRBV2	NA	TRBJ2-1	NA	CASSEGKATNEQFF	TGTGCCAGCAGTGAGGGGAAAGCGACCAATGAGCAGTTCTTC
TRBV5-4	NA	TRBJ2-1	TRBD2	CASSPEGTSAYNEQFF	TGTGCCAGCAGCCCTGAAGGGACTAGCGCCTACAATGAGCAGTTCTTC
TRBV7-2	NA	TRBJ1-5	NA	CASSPGRGNQPQHF	TGTGCCAGCAGCCCAGGACGGGGCAATCAGCCCCAGCATTTT
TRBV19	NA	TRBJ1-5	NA	CASSRQNNQPQHF	TGTGCCAGTAGCAGACAGAACAATCAGCCCCAGCATTTT
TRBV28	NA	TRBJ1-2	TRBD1	CASRSGQDYGYTF	TGTGCCAGCAGGTCCGGACAGGACTATGGCTACACCTTC
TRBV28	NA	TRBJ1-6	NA	CASSSPVGSSYNSPLHF	TGTGCCAGCAGTTCCCCCGTAGGGAGCTCCTATAATTCACCCCTCCACTTT
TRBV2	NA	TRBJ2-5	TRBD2	CASSLSGADQETQYF	TGTGCCAGCAGCCTTAGCGGGGCGGACCAAGAGACCCAGTACTTC
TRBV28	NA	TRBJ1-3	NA	CASSYTTPDSGNTIYF	TGTGCCAGCAGTTATACCACGCCCGACTCTGGAAACACCATATATTTT
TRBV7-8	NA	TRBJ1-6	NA	CASSSLVAGGSPLHF	TGTGCCAGCAGCTCCCTGGTTGCTGGGGGTTCACCCCTCCACTTT
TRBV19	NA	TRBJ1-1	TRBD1	CASSSLPTGRNTEAFF	TGTGCCAGTAGTTCCCTACCGACAGGGCGTAACACTGAAGCTTTCTTT
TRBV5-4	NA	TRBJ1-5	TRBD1	CASSTGTGNQPQHF	TGTGCCAGCAGCACTGGGACAGGCAATCAGCCCCAGCATTTT
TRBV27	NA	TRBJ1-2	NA	CASSLAGAENGYTF	TGTGCCAGCAGTTTAGCAGGGGCCGAGAATGGCTACACCTTC
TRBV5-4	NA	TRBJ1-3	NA	CASSVQGTSGNTIYF	TGTGCCAGCAGCGTACAGGGCACCTCTGGAAACACCATATATTTT
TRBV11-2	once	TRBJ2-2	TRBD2	CASSLEASGGETGELFF	TGTGCCAGCAGCTTAGAAGCGAGCGGGGGAGAGACCGGGGAGCTGTTTTTT
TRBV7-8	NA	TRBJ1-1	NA	CASSLGGANTEAFF	TGTGCCAGCAGCCTGGGCGGGGCGAACACTGAAGCTTTCTTT
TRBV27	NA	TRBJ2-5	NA	CASSRRGPVETQYF	TGTGCCAGCAGTCGCAGGGGTCCCGTAGAGACCCAGTACTTC
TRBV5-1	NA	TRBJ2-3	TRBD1	CASSSSLQGVITDTQYF	TGCGCCAGCAGCTCAAGCCTACAGGGGGTTATTACAGATACGCAGTATTTT
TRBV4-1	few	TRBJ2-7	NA	CASSQVDLGLSRSYEQYF	TGCGCCAGCAGCCAAGTCGACCTCGGTCTCTCCCGCTCCTACGAGCAGTACTTC
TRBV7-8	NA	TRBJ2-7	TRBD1	CASSQTGTAYEQYF	TGTGCCAGCAGCCAAACCGGGACAGCCTACGAGCAGTACTTC
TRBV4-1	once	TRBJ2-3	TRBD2	CASSQIVAGVDTQYF	TGCGCCAGCAGCCAAATAGTAGCGGGGGTCGATACGCAGTATTTT
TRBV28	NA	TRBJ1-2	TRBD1	CASSFWDRGVGYTF	TGTGCCAGCAGTTTTTGGGACAGGGGAGTTGGCTACACCTTC
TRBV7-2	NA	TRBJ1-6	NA	CASSWTVVYSPLHF	TGTGCCAGCAGCTGGACGGTTGTGTATTCACCCCTCCACTTT
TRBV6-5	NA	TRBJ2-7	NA	CASSPVVDLTGEQYF	TGTGCCAGCAGTCCAGTGGTGGACTTAACGGGGGAGCAGTACTTC
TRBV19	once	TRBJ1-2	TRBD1	CASNAKGAGDGYTF	TGTGCCAGTAACGCTAAGGGGGCGGGAGACGGCTACACCTTC
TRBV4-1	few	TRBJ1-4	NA	CASSIVGVLREKLFF	TGCGCCAGCAGCATCGTGGGGGTGTTGAGGGAAAAACTGTTTTTT
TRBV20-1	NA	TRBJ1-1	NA	CSARPNTEAFF	TGCAGTGCTAGGCCGAACACTGAAGCTTTCTTT
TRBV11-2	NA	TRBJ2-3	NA	CAATKTDTQYF	TGTGCTGCCACTAAAACAGATACGCAGTATTTT
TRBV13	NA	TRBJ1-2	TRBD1	CASSSARTGVFGYTF	TGTGCCAGCAGCTCCGCCAGGACAGGCGTGTTCGGCTACACCTTC
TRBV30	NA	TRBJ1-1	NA	CAWRVGTVARITEAFF	TGTGCCTGGAGAGTGGGAACCGTTGCCAGAATCACTGAAGCTTTCTTT
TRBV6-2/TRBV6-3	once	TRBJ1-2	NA	CASSYSGTAERDYGYTF	TGTGCCAGCAGTTACTCCGGGACCGCAGAGAGGGACTATGGCTACACCTTC
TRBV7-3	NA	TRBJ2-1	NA	CASSTDNEQFF	TGTGCCAGCAGCACAGACAATGAGCAGTTCTTC
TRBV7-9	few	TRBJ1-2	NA	CASSPRAGNYGYTF	TGTGCCAGCAGCCCGAGGGCCGGGAACTATGGCTACACCTTC
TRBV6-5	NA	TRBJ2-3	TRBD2	CASSERGGLDTQYF	TGTGCCAGCAGCGAGCGGGGGGGCCTAGATACGCAGTATTTT
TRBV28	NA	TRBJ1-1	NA	CASSLFSPRAPYEAFF	TGTGCCAGCAGTCTTTTCTCCCCCAGGGCCCCGTATGAAGCTTTCTTT
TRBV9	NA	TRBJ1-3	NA	CASSVEEGSGNTIYF	TGTGCCAGCAGCGTAGAGGAGGGTTCTGGAAACACCATATATTTT
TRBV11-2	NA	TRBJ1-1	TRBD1	CASSAQGAGDTEAFF	TGTGCCAGCAGCGCCCAGGGGGCTGGGGACACTGAAGCTTTCTTT
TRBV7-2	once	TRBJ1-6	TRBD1	CASSLHGTGGNSPLHF	TGTGCCAGCAGCTTACACGGGACAGGGGGGAATTCACCCCTCCACTTT
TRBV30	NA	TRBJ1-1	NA	CAWSRVNTEAFF	TGTGCCTGGAGTAGGGTGAACACTGAAGCTTTCTTT
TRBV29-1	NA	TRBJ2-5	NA	CSAPRGRDIETQYF	TGCAGCGCCCCGCGTGGCAGGGATATCGAGACCCAGTACTTC
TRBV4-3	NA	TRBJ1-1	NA	CASSQEAVTEAFF	TGCGCCAGCAGCCAAGAGGCGGTCACTGAAGCTTTCTTT
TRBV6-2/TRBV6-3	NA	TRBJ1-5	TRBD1	CASSRNTGVSNQPQHF	TGTGCCAGCAGCCGTAATACAGGGGTGAGCAATCAGCCCCAGCATTTT